This passage covers 10 T cell receptor beta chains from one sample sequenced in a study of blood T cell repertoires in COVID-19 (TCRdb year 2020). The method behind the library was the immunoSEQ multiplex PCR assay. Here the immuneACCESS table is served through TCRdb, limited to in-frame sequences with V and J called. Missing clones are a known gap in these copies; in checked studies unresolved V genes cover under half, and the rest lacks a known reason. This sample comprises 190,000 or so clones, approximately 87% of them detected only once. The top ten clonotypes cover about 0.96% of the sample. The sample was peripheral blood. The receptors derive from a woman between 18 and 29 years old who had recovered from COVID-19.

The V call is TRBV28, the J call TRBJ1-1; D remains ambiguous. The CDR3 has 14 amino acids. The germline gives CDR1 MDHEN, CDR2 SYDVKM. Trimming pared 6 bases from V and 4 bases from J, leaving 15 bases between. The CDR3 loop is CASRPAGRSTEAFF. The CDR3 bases are TGTGCCAGCAGACCAGCGGGGAGGTCCACTGAAGCTTTCTTT.

The chain couples TRBV27 to TRBJ1-2, with a possible D match to TRBD1 (6 bases). This CDR3 contains 15 residues. Trimming took 5 bases from V and 0 from J, leaving 13 bases between them. Per the germline V gene, CDR1 is MNHEY and CDR2 is SMNVEV (reference sequence). The CDR3 nucleotides are TGTGCCAGCAGTGGTCGGGACACCGCTAACTATGGCTACACCTTC. Its protein is CASSGRDTANYGYTF.

The chain uses TRBV6-5 and TRBJ1-5; D unresolved. The CDR3 has 14 residues. The germline V and J ends were trimmed by 6 bases and 0 bases, with 9 bases remaining between them. Germline assignment: CDR1 MNHEY and CDR2 SVGAGI. CDR3 residues: CASSPGNSNQPQHF. CDR3 DNA sequence: TGTGCCAGCAGCCCGGGGAATAGCAATCAGCCCCAGCATTTT.

The chain uses TRBV13 and TRBJ2-1, with 8 bases fitting TRBD1. In germline, CDR1 is PRHDT, CDR2 FYEKMQ (reference sequence). V shed 4 bases and J 6 bases; nucleotides not matched to a gene: 2. The CDR3 totals 13 residues. CDR3 in amino acids: CASSSGQVNEQFF. For the CDR3, the DNA is TGTGCCAGCAGCTCGGGACAGGTCAATGAGCAGTTCTTC. The whole variable domain, remainder taken from reference TRBV13 and TRBJ2-1, is AAGVIQSPRHLIKEKRETATLKCYPIPRHDTVYWYQQGPGQDPQFLISFYEKMQSDKGSIPDRFSAQQFSDYHSELNMSSLELGDSALYFCASSSGQVNEQFFGPGTRLTVL.

This clone was counted once. This rearrangement joins TRBV7-8 to TRBJ2-2; D is undetermined. The germline V gene has CDR1 SGHVS and CDR2 FQNEAQ. The CDR3 is 14 amino acids. Deletions cut 5 bases from V and 5 bases from J, with 12 bases between. CDR3 loop: CASSPRWSTGELFF. In nucleotides, the CDR3 is TGTGCCAGCAGCCCCCGGTGGAGTACCGGGGAGCTGTTTTTT.

V and J are TRBV4-3 and TRBJ2-1, with a weak D call TRBD1 (5 bases). V dropped 0 bases and J dropped 7 bases, with 10 bases sitting between them. Germline CDR1 and CDR2: LGHNA and YSLEER. The CDR3 has 14 residues. The CDR3 reads CASSQDPSGNEQFF. CDR3 sequence (DNA): TGCGCCAGCAGCCAAGACCCCTCAGGGAATGAGCAGTTCTTC.

This chain links TRBV27 with TRBJ1-3; 9 bases line up with TRBD1. V dropped 6 bases and J dropped 8; count of bases not matched to a gene: 5. Per the germline V gene, CDR1 is MNHEY and CDR2 is SMNVEV (reference sequence). This CDR3 spans 13 amino acids. The CDR3 spells CASRLQGADTIYF. For the CDR3, the DNA is TGTGCCAGCAGACTACAGGGGGCGGACACCATATATTTT.

The CDR3 region has the DNA TGTGCCAGCAGCAACACAGGGGGTGGGGCCTACGAGCAGTACGTC. Translating it yields CASSNTGGGAYEQYV. This sequence joins TRBV7-8 and TRBJ2-7, with 8 bases that match TRBD1. The germline V gene encodes CDR1 SGHVS and CDR2 FQNEAQ. This CDR3 contains 15 residues. Unmatched junction bases numbered 8, after V lost 5 bases and J lost 2 bases.

This sequence joins TRBV12-5 and TRBJ2-1; 8 bases match TRBD2. V trimming: 6 bases; J trimming: 0 bases; junction bases outside the gene matches: 7. The CDR3 loop spans 16 amino acids. Per germline, CDR1 LGHNT and CDR2 FRNRAP. The CDR3 loop reads CASGPVSGDSYNEQFF. The CDR3 DNA follows: TGTGCTAGTGGGCCGGTTAGCGGGGACTCCTACAATGAGCAGTTCTTC.

The chain combines TRBV18 with TRBJ1-1; no clear D gene. This CDR3 has 13 residues. V lost 3 bases and J 1 base, leaving 6 bases between the germline ends. Germline loops: CDR1 KGHSH, CDR2 LQKENI. The CDR3 nucleotides are TGTGCCAGCTCACCTTCTACGAACACTGAAGCTTTCTTT. As protein: CASSPSTNTEAFF. Supplemented by reference TRBV18 and TRBJ1-1, the full variable domain reads NAGVMQNPRHLVRRRGQEARLRCSPMKGHSHVYWYRQLPEEGLKFMVYLQKENIIDESGMPKERFSAEFPKEGPSILRIQQVVRGDSAAYFCASSPSTNTEAFFGQGTRLTVV.